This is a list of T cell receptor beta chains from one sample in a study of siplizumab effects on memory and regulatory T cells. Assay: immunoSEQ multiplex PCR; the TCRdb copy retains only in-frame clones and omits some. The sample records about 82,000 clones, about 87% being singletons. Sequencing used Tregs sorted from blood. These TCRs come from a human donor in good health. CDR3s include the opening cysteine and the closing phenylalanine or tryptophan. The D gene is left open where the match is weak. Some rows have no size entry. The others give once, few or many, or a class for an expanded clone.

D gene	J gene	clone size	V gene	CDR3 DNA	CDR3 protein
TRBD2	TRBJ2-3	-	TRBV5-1	TGCGCCAGCAGCGAAGCGGGGTTTTCAGCGAAGGATACGCAGTATTTT	CASSEAGFSAKDTQYF
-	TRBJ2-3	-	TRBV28	TGTGCCAGCAGTTTATCCCGCCTAGGGAACGCAGATACGCAGTATTTT	CASSLSRLGNADTQYF
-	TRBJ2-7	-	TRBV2	TGTGCCAGCAGGAAGTCTTGGCAGCAAGCCTACGAGCAGTACTTC	CASRKSWQQAYEQYF
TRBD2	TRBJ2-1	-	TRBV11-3	TGTGCCAGCAGCTTGCGGGGGGGCATCAATGAGCAGTTCTTC	CASSLRGGINEQFF
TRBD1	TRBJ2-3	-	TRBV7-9	TGTGCCAGCAGTTTTACGCGGGGACAGGGAATTTCTAGCACAGATACGCAGTATTTT	CASSFTRGQGISSTDTQYF
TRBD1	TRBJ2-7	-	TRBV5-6	TGTGCCAGCAGCTTCCTGGGACAGGGCGGGGGTACGTACTTC	CASSFLGQGGGTYF
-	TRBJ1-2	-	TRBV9	TGTGCCAGCAGCGTAGCCGTCCCGGGGCATGGCGGCTACACCTTC	CASSVAVPGHGGYTF
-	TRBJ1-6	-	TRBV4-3	TGCGCCAGCAGCCAAGATCCCCAGGGAGGTTCACCCCTCCACTTT	CASSQDPQGGSPLHF
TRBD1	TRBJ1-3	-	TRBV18	TGTGCCAGCTCACCGTCTCAGGGGGTTTCTGGAAACACCATATATTTT	CASSPSQGVSGNTIYF
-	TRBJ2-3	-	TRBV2	TGTGCCAGCAGTGACAGGGTTTATGGCACAGATACGCAGTATTTT	CASSDRVYGTDTQYF
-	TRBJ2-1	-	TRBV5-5	TGTGCCAGCAGCAGAGGGCGTGAGCAGTTCTTC	CASSRGREQFF
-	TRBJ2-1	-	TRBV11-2	TGTGCCAGCAGCTTAGGGCTCTCGTCCTACAATGAGCAGTTCTTC	CASSLGLSSYNEQFF
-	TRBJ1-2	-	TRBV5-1	TGCGCCAGCAGCGGGGGGTGGTACGGCTACACCTTC	CASSGGWYGYTF
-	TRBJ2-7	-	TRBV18	TGTGCCAGCTCTTCCGACTATTACGAGCAGTACTTC	CASSSDYYEQYF
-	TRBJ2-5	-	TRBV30	TGTGCCTGGAGTAGCAGACAAGAGACCCAGTACTTC	CAWSSRQETQYF
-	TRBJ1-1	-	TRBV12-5	TGTGCTAGTGGTTTGTCAGTTATGAACACTGAAGCTTTCTTT	CASGLSVMNTEAFF
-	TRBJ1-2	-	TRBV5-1	TGCGCCAGCAGCTCCCGCCCCAACAGCCCTAACTATGGCTACACCTTC	CASSSRPNSPNYGYTF
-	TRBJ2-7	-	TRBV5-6	TGTGCCAGCAGCTTTTGGGAGAACGAGCAGTACTTC	CASSFWENEQYF
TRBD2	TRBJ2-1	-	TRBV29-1	TGCAGCGTTTCACTAGCGGGGGACTACAATGAGCAGTTCTTC	CSVSLAGDYNEQFF
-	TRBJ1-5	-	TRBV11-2	TGTGCCAGCAGCTTCCAGGGAAGTCAGCCCCAGCATTTT	CASSFQGSQPQHF
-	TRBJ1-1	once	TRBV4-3	TGCGCCAGCAGCCAAGCGCACTCGATTATGAACACTGAAGCTTTCTTT	CASSQAHSIMNTEAFF
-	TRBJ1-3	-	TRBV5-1	TGCGCCAGCAGCTTGGTGGTGGGGGGCTCTGGAAACACCATATATTTT	CASSLVVGGSGNTIYF
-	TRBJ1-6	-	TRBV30	TGTGCCTGGGGGCCCTTGGCACCCCTCCACTTT	CAWGPLAPLHF
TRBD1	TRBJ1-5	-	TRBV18	TGTGCCAGCTCATTGACAGGGTATAGCAATCAGCCCCAGCATTTT	CASSLTGYSNQPQHF
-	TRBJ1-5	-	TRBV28	TGTGCCAGCAGTCTATTAACCGGGGCCAGCAATCAGCCCCAGCATTTT	CASSLLTGASNQPQHF
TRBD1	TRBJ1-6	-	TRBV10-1	TGCGCCAGCAGTGAACCGAGGAAGGACAGGCCGAGCAATTCACCCCTCCACTTT	CASSEPRKDRPSNSPLHF
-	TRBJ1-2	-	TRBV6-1	TGTGCCAGTACAGCGGGAGCAAATGGCTACACCTTC	CASTAGANGYTF